This TCR beta chain was found in a study of CD8+CD57+ T cells in acquired aplastic anemia. Background on the study: Quantities of DNA derived from sorted CD4+ and CD8+ cells averaged roughly 3 ug. Study-level findings and limits: Between patients and controls, around 31 CD8+ CDR3 sequences were found in common. No significant patient-versus-control difference appeared in CD8+ Simpson's diversity.

Using genomic DNA as the template, TCR beta VDJ and CDR3 profiling was carried out. TCRdb redid the calling of the reads with MiXCR, one entry per CDR3 protein. This sample carries under 200,000 distinct CDR3 sequences, 71% of them seen once, and the ten largest clones take 40% to 55%. Those patients picked for sequencing had displayed CD8+CD57+ cell expansion on flow cytometry. Blood was sampled before the patients had received any therapy. Regarding this clonotype: Its antigen is not identified.

Trimming shortened V by 2 bases and J by 4 bases, and 15 bases separated the two germline ends. The CDR3 runs to 16 residues. Germline V gene lookup returns CDR1 SGHTA and CDR2 FQGNSA. The material sequenced was sorted CD4+, CD8+, or CD8+CD57+ T cells (not recorded which) from PBMCs. The V call is TRBV7-2, the J call TRBJ1-3; D is possibly TRBD1 (5 bases). The source of this sequence is a human donor with aplastic anemia. This CDR3 is CASSLNLQGGGNTIYF. CDR3 DNA sequence: TGTGCCAGCAGCTTAAACCTGCAGGGAGGAGGAAACACCATATATTTT.